This T cell receptor beta chain was retrieved from a study of T cell responses to AZD1222 COVID-19 vaccine. Study-level findings and limits: Unmutated regions of variants are reportedly targeted by nearly half of spike-specific TCRs. The donor group comprised mostly white British people and more females; the analysis possibly underestimated clonal diversity. Baseline seropositivity characterized only a handful of AZD1222 recipients. The repertoires were collected only after the peak T cell response.

In regard to this clone: Its matching antigen is unknown.

The germline CDR1 and CDR2 sequences are SNHLY and FYNNEI. The CDR3 contains 16 residues. J gave up 8 bases and V 6 bases, and 9 bases lay outside the gene matches. Sequencing was performed with immunoSEQ multiplex PCR; in TCRdb, only in-frame clones are kept and a portion is missing. This table has roughly 160,000 clones, around nine tenths appearing once. V and J are TRBV2 and TRBJ2-2; 13 nucleotides match TRBD2. The source of this sequence is an adult in good health. The sample here was peripheral blood, taken on day 0 of AZD1222 vaccination. Here the CDR3 DNA reads TGTGCCAGCAGGAGTGCCGGGACTAGCGGGGCTGGGGAGCTGTTTTTT. It is translated as CASRSAGTSGAGELFF.